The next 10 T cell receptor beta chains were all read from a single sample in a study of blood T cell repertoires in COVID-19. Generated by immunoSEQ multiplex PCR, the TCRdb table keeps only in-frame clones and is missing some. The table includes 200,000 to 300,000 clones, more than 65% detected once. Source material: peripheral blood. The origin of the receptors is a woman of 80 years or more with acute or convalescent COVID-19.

CDR3 protein: CASSLGQNMNTEAFF. CDR3 nucleotide sequence: TGTGCCAGCAGCTTGGGACAGAACATGAACACTGAAGCTTTCTTT. The rearrangement links TRBV11-3 to TRBJ1-1; TRBD1 aligns across 7 bases. After removal of 3 bases from V and 0 bases from J, the junction contained 4 bases not matched to a gene. CDR1 and CDR2 (germline): SGHNT, YENEEA. The CDR3 is 15 amino acids. Full variable domain (rest looked up from reference TRBV11-3 and TRBJ1-1): EAGVVQSPRYKIIEKKQPVAFWCNPISGHNTLYWYLQNLGQGPELLIRYENEEAVDDSQLPKDRFSAERLKGVDSTLKIQPAELGDSAVYLCASSLGQNMNTEAFFGQGTRLTVV.

CDR3 region: CASSFTRQLYYEQYF. The CDR3 DNA reads TGTGCCAGCAGTTTCACACGTCAACTATACTACGAGCAGTACTTC. This chain uses TRBV27 with TRBJ2-7; the D is unclear. CDR3 length: 15 amino acids. Germline V gene sequence: CDR1 MNHEY, CDR2 SMNVEV (reference sequence). The ends were cut back, 3 bases at V and 3 bases at J, with 15 bases in the middle.

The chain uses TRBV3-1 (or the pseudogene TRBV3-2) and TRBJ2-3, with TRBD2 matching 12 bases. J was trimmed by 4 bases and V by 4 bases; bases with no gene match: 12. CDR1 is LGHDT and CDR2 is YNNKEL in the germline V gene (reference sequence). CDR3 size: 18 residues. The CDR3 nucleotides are TGTGCCAGCAGCCTTTCCAGCCTAGCGGGGGGGCCTGCAGATACGCAGTATTTT. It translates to CASSLSSLAGGPADTQYF.

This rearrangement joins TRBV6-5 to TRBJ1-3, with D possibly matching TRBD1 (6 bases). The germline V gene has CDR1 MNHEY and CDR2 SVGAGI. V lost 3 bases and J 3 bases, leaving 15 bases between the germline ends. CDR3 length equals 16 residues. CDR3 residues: CASSYEDSYYGNTIYF. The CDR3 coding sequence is TGTGCCAGCAGTTATGAGGACAGCTATTATGGAAACACCATATATTTT.

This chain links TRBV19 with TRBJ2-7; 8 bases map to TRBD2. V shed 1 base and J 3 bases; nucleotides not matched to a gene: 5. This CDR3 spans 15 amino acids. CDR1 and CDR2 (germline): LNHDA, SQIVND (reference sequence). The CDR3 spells CASSIGTAGVYEQYF. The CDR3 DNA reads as TGTGCCAGTAGTATAGGGACAGCGGGAGTCTACGAGCAGTACTTC.

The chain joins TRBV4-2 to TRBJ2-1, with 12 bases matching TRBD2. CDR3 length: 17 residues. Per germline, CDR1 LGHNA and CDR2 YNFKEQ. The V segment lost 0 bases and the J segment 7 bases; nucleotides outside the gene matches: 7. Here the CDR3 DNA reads TGTGCCAGCAGCCAAGATCGAACTAGCGGGGGGAAGAATGAGCAGTTCTTC. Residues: CASSQDRTSGGKNEQFF.

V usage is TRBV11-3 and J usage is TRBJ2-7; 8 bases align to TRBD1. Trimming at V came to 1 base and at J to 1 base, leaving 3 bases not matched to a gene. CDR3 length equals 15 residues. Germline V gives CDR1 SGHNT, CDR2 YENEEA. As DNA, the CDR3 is TGTGCCAGCAGCTTAGGGGGACAGGCGTCCTACGAGCAGTACTTC. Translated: CASSLGGQASYEQYF.

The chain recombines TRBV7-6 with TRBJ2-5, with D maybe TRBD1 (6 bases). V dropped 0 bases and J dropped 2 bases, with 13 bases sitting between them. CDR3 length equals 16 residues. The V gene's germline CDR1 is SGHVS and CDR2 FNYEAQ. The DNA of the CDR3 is TGTGCCAGCAGCTTAGCGGGGTCGAGGGGGCAAGAGACCCAGTACTTC. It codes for CASSLAGSRGQETQYF.

CDR3 sequence reads: CASSWTRLAVNEQFF. The CDR3 nucleotides read TGTGCCAGCAGCTGGACAAGACTAGCGGTCAATGAGCAGTTCTTC. J is TRBJ2-1 and V is TRBV5-8, with 9 bases lining up with TRBD2. V shed 3 bases, J shed 6 bases, and the junction held 7 bases outside the gene matches. This CDR3 comprises 15 residues. Germline CDR1 SGHTS, CDR2 YDEGEE.

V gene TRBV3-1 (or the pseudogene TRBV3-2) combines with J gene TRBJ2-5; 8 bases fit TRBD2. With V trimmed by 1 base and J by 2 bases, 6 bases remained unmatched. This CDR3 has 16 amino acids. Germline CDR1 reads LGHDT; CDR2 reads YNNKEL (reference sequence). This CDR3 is CASSQGPLAVQETQYF. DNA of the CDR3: TGTGCCAGCAGCCAAGGTCCACTAGCGGTACAAGAGACCCAGTACTTC.